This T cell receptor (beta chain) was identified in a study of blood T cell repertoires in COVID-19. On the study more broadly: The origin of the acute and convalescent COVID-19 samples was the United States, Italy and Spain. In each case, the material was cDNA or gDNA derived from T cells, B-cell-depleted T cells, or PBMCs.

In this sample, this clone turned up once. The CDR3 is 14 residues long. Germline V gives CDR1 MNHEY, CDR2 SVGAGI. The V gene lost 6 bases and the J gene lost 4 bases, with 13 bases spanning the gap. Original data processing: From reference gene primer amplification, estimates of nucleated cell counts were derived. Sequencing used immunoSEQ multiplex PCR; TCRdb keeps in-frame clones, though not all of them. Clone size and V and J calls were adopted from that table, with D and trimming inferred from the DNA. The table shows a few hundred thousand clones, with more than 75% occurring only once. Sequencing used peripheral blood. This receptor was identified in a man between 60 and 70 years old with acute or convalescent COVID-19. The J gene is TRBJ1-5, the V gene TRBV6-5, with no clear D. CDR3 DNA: TGTGCCAGCAGCCTTATGGGCGGGAATCAGCCCCAGCATTTT. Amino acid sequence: CASSLMGGNQPQHF.